The next 19 T cell receptor beta chains were all read from a single sample in a study of OX40 agonist ivuxolimab in advanced cancers. Using immunoSEQ multiplex PCR, the repertoire was profiled, and TCRdb retains in-frame clones only, with some absent. The sample lists tens of thousands of clones, 87% occurring once. The sample was CD4+ or CD8+ T cells sorted from blood, taken in a trial of the OX40 agonist ivuxolimab. These TCRs come from an adult with an advanced solid tumor such as melanoma, head and neck, liver or kidney cancer.

The genes are TRBV6-6 and TRBJ1-1; maybe TRBD1 (5 bases). CDR3 length equals 12 residues. From germline, CDR1 is MNHNY and CDR2 SVGAGI (reference sequence). V lost 6 bases to trimming and J lost 6 bases, with 11 bases between them. The chain's CDR3 is CASSRGVPEAFF. The CDR3 nucleotides read TGTGCCAGCAGCCGGGGGGTCCCTGAAGCTTTCTTT.

J is TRBJ2-5 and V is TRBV5-4; TRBD1 matches at 7 bases. After removal of 1 base from V and 5 bases from J, the junction contained 5 bases not matched to a gene. CDR3 length: 14 residues. Per the germline V gene, CDR1 is SGHNT and CDR2 is YYREEE (reference sequence). The CDR3 DNA sequence: TGTGCCAGCAGCTTGAAGGGGGCTGGTGAGACCCAGTACTTC. Protein: CASSLKGAGETQYF.

This chain joins TRBV7-9 and TRBJ2-7, with D hard to call. Trimming removed 2 bases at V and 6 bases at J, with 5 bases between. Germline V lookup: CDR1 SEHNR, CDR2 FQNEAQ (reference sequence). The CDR3 is 11 residues long. The CDR3 region is CASSLTGEQYF. The CDR3 bases are TGTGCCAGCAGCTTAACGGGCGAGCAGTACTTC.

V and J are TRBV15 and TRBJ1-6; 8 bases align to TRBD1. The CDR3 loop spans 17 amino acids. Trimming removed 0 bases from V and 5 bases from J; junction bases left unmatched: 6. The germline gives CDR1 LNHNV, CDR2 YYDKDF (reference sequence). The CDR3 DNA is TGTGCCACCAGCAGAGATTCTCCGGACAGGGATAATTCACCCCTCCACTTT. It codes for CATSRDSPDRDNSPLHF. The whole variable domain, filled in from reference TRBV15 and TRBJ1-6, reads DAMVIQNPRYQVTQFGKPVTLSCSQTLNHNVMYWYQQKSSQAPKLLFHYYDKDFNNEADTPDNFQSRRPNTSFCFLDIRSPGLGDTAMYLCATSRDSPDRDNSPLHFGNGTRLTVT.

The chain recombines TRBV4-3 with TRBJ2-5; D not certain. CDR1 LGHNA and CDR2 YSLEER come from the germline V gene. Trimming pared 0 bases from V and 2 bases from J, leaving 10 bases between. There are 15 residues in the CDR3. The CDR3 DNA reads TGCGCCAGCAGCCAAGACACTCGCGGACAAGAGACCCAGTACTTC. Its translation: CASSQDTRGQETQYF.

V is TRBV7-6 and J is TRBJ2-2, with 9 bases identical to TRBD1. Germline V gene sequence: CDR1 SGHVS, CDR2 FNYEAQ. The CDR3 runs 17 residues. V lost 6 bases to trimming and J lost 1 base; unmatched junction nucleotides: 9. In DNA, the CDR3 is TGTGCCAGCAGTTTGAACCCGGGACAGGGGAACACCGGGGAGCTGTTTTTT. Its protein is CASSLNPGQGNTGELFF.

The gene calls are TRBV6-5 and TRBJ1-2; D remains ambiguous. Germline V CDR1 and CDR2: MNHEY, SVGAGI. There are 15 residues in the CDR3. Trimming took off 6 bases at V and 4 bases at J, with 18 bases between the two ends. This chain's CDR3 is CASSPWPSYGYGYTF. The CDR3 DNA reads TGTGCCAGCAGCCCGTGGCCGTCCTATGGCTATGGCTACACCTTC.

This chain links TRBV28 with TRBJ1-5; D remains ambiguous. The CDR3 loop spans 16 amino acids. Germline V lookup: CDR1 MDHEN, CDR2 SYDVKM. Trimming pared 7 bases from V and 1 base from J, leaving 17 bases between. CDR3 coding DNA: TGTGCCAGCACCCTTAATCGTAACTGGAGCAATCAGCCCCAGCATTTT. Translation: CASTLNRNWSNQPQHF.

This rearrangement joins TRBV5-1 to TRBJ2-3; D might be TRBD1 (6 bases). V lost 0 bases to trimming and J lost 1 base, with 18 bases between them. This CDR3 spans 18 amino acids. The germline CDR1 and CDR2 sequences are SGHRS and YFSETQ. CDR3 residues: CASSLDPRQERGTDTQYF. CDR3 DNA sequence: TGCGCCAGCAGCTTGGACCCCCGACAGGAGCGTGGCACAGATACGCAGTATTTT.

J is TRBJ1-4 and V is TRBV14, with D possibly being TRBD1 (5 bases). The ends were cut back, 2 bases at V and 5 bases at J, with 18 bases in the middle. Germline V CDR1 and CDR2: SGHDN, FVKESK. The CDR3 covers 17 residues. CDR3 DNA sequence: TGTGCCAGCAGCCAACCCCACGCACCGGGACTCAATGAAAAACTGTTTTTT. Translated: CASSQPHAPGLNEKLFF.

This chain joins TRBV11-1 and TRBJ2-5; 9 bases map to TRBD2. CDR1 and CDR2 from the germline V gene are SGHAT and FQDESV (reference sequence). This CDR3 has 18 amino acids. Trimming took 2 bases from V and 5 from J; bases not matched to a gene: 15. The CDR3 region has the DNA TGTGCCAGCAGCTTATCAGAATCTGGCGGGAGGGCCGTGGAGACCCAGTACTTC. Its protein product is CASSLSESGGRAVETQYF.

This chain connects TRBV7-2 to TRBJ2-3, with TRBD1 matching 7 bases. This CDR3 region has 15 residues. CDR1 and CDR2 from the germline V gene are SGHTA and FQGNSA. Trimming removed 5 bases from V and 5 bases from J; junction bases left unmatched: 10. The CDR3 here is CASSPGQALRDTQYF. The CDR3 coding sequence is TGTGCCAGCAGCCCTGGACAGGCCCTGAGAGATACGCAGTATTTT.

This clone was picked up a small number of times. The chain combines TRBV28 with TRBJ2-7; the D is unclear. The CDR3 sequence is 13 residues long. Germline V gives CDR1 MDHEN, CDR2 SYDVKM. Deletions cut 5 bases from V and 7 bases from J, with 15 bases between. CDR3 amino acids: CASSRAQAREQYF. The CDR3 region has the DNA TGTGCCAGCAGTCGGGCACAAGCGAGGGAGCAGTACTTC.

This rearrangement joins TRBV19 to TRBJ2-1; no clear D gene. This CDR3 region has 14 residues. Germline V gene data show CDR1 as LNHDA and CDR2 as SQIVND (reference sequence). V was trimmed by 3 bases and J by 2 bases, leaving 8 bases between them. CDR3 bases: TGTGCCAGTAGTATGGGGTCCACCTACAATGAGCAGTTCTTC. Its protein is CASSMGSTYNEQFF.

This clone was detected a few times. This rearrangement joins TRBV7-2 to TRBJ1-2; 7 nucleotides line up with TRBD1. CDR3 length: 14 amino acids. After removal of 1 base from V and 7 bases from J, the junction contained 6 bases not matched to a gene. Looked up from germline, CDR1 is SGHTA and CDR2 is FQGNSA. This chain's CDR3 is CASSLDRGVFGYTF. The CDR3 DNA follows: TGTGCCAGCAGCTTAGACAGGGGAGTATTTGGCTACACCTTC.

Here the CDR3 reads CAISGREPNTEAFF. The DNA for the CDR3 is TGTGCCATCAGTGGGAGGGAACCGAACACTGAAGCTTTCTTT. The chain recombines TRBV10-3 with TRBJ1-1; D not resolved. Trimming cost V 4 bases and J 1 base, with 10 bases left between them. The CDR3 consists of 14 residues. Per the germline V gene, CDR1 is ENHRY and CDR2 is SYGVKD.

The chain combines TRBV4-2 with TRBJ1-2; TRBD1 aligns across 10 bases. CDR1 is LGHNA and CDR2 is YNFKEQ in the germline V gene. The CDR3 length is 15 residues. Losses at the gene ends were 3 bases for V and 5 bases for J; bases not matched to a gene: 6. As DNA, the CDR3 is TGTGCCAGCAGCCAGACGGACAGGGGGAGGTATGGCTACACCTTC. Encoded protein: CASSQTDRGRYGYTF.

The chain joins TRBV9 to TRBJ2-3, with TRBD1 identical over 10 bases. The J segment lost 1 base and the V segment lost 0 bases, leaving 5 bases of the junction unmatched. The CDR3 runs 17 residues. Looked up from germline, CDR1 is SGDLS and CDR2 is YYNGEE. CDR3 region: CASSVAEGTGGTDTQYF. For the CDR3, the DNA is TGTGCCAGCAGCGTAGCGGAAGGGACAGGGGGCACAGATACGCAGTATTTT.

This clone was seen a few times. The rearrangement joins TRBV7-9 to TRBJ2-1; 13 bases line up with TRBD2. Trimming cost V 5 bases and J 7 bases; bases outside gene matches: 8. The CDR3 has 16 residues. The germline gives CDR1 SEHNR, CDR2 FQNEAQ (reference sequence). CDR3 in amino acids: CASSPRTSGSGNEQFF. The CDR3 bases are TGTGCCAGCAGCCCTCGGACTAGCGGGAGTGGTAATGAGCAGTTCTTC. The variable domain in full, completed from reference TRBV7-9 and TRBJ2-1, reads DTGVSQNPRHKITKRGQNVTFRCDPISEHNRLYWYRQTLGQGPEFLTYFQNEAQLEKSRLLSDRFSAERPKGSFSTLEIQRTEQGDSAMYLCASSPRTSGSGNEQFFGPGTRLTVL.